The 19 T cell receptor beta chains reported below all come from one sample, sequenced in a study of cytomegalovirus exposure and HLA in healthy donors. PCR was performed using 60 Vbeta and 13 Jbeta primers. Clones were read by immunoSEQ multiplex PCR, and TCRdb kept only the in-frame ones, dropping some. This sample has about 130,000 clones, with 70% to 90% found just once. The specimen sequenced was PBMCs. The receptors were gathered from a woman aged 40 to 50 in good health and CMV-seropositive.

The chain joins TRBV5-1 to TRBJ2-7; possibly TRBD2 for D (5 bases). The CDR3 runs to 15 residues. Deletions cut 0 bases from V and 2 bases from J, with 12 bases between. The germline V gene has CDR1 SGHRS and CDR2 YFSETQ. The CDR3 region is CASSLAGGLAYEQYF. CDR3 bases: TGCGCCAGCAGCTTGGCCGGCGGGCTAGCCTACGAGCAGTACTTC. The whole variable domain, filled in from reference TRBV5-1 and TRBJ2-7, reads KAGVTQTPRYLIKTRGQQVTLSCSPISGHRSVSWYQQTPGQGLQFLFEYFSETQRNKGNFPGRFSGRQFSNSRSEMNVSTLELGDSALYLCASSLAGGLAYEQYFGPGTRLTVT.

The chain employs TRBV2 and TRBJ2-3, with 7 nucleotides matching TRBD1. The CDR3 is made up of 15 amino acids. Germline V gene sequence: CDR1 SNHLY, CDR2 FYNNEI. V dropped 6 bases and J dropped 3; count of bases not matched to a gene: 9. CDR3 nucleotide sequence: TGTGCCAGCAGCCGCGGTCCAGGGGGTACAGATACGCAGTATTTT. Protein product: CASSRGPGGTDTQYF.

The chain has TRBV18 and TRBJ2-2; weak D call: TRBD1 (6 bases). Trimming stripped 3 bases from V and 0 bases from J, with 11 bases between. CDR3 length: 16 residues. Looked up from germline, CDR1 is KGHSH and CDR2 is LQKENI. Written as DNA, the CDR3 is TGTGCCAGCTCACCGAGAGGGACATCGAACACCGGGGAGCTGTTTTTT. This gives the protein CASSPRGTSNTGELFF.

CDR3 sequence reads: CASSENSYTEAFF. The CDR3 nucleotides are TGTGCCAGCAGCGAAAACAGCTACACTGAAGCTTTCTTT. This chain connects TRBV9 to TRBJ1-1; no reliable D call. The V end was cut by 3 bases, the J end by 3 bases, with 9 bases between. Germline V lookup: CDR1 SGDLS, CDR2 YYNGEE. The CDR3 is 13 residues long.

V and J are TRBV7-3 and TRBJ1-1; a weak D match, TRBD1 (5 bases). Germline CDR1 reads SGHTA; CDR2 reads FQGTGA. The V gene lost 5 bases and the J gene lost 10 bases, with 17 bases spanning the gap. This CDR3 comprises 13 residues. As DNA, the CDR3 is TGTGCCAGCAGCCAGAGCCCCGGACAAGGAGCTTTCTTT. It codes for CASSQSPGQGAFF.

The J gene is TRBJ1-5, the V gene TRBV30; D is unclear. Trimming pared 4 bases from V and 0 bases from J, leaving 10 bases between. CDR3 size: 14 residues. Per germline, CDR1 GTSNPN and CDR2 SVGIG (reference sequence). CDR3 loop: CAWIPSGSNQPQHF. The CDR3 bases are TGTGCCTGGATCCCGAGCGGTAGCAATCAGCCCCAGCATTTT.

The CDR3 DNA is TGTGCCAGCACCTCCATCCGGGACAGGACCAACTATGGCTACACCTTC. Translation: CASTSIRDRTNYGYTF. The chain combines TRBV6-6 with TRBJ1-2; 8 nucleotides align to TRBD1. CDR3 length: 16 amino acids. The V and J ends lost 7 bases and 2 bases, in that order; junction bases with no gene match: 12. CDR1 MNHNY and CDR2 SVGAGI come from the germline V gene (reference sequence).

V is TRBV29-1 and J is TRBJ1-2, with unresolved D. V lost 3 bases and J lost 1, with 15 bases in between. Per the germline V gene, CDR1 is SQVTM and CDR2 is ANQGSEA. The CDR3 loop spans 15 amino acids. This CDR3 is CSVDPAGPDNYGYTF. CDR3 sequence (DNA): TGCAGCGTTGATCCCGCTGGCCCAGATAACTATGGCTACACCTTC.

The chain recombines TRBV2 with TRBJ1-4; unclear D gene. With 6 bases removed from V and 0 bases from J, the gap between germline ends came to 8 bases. The length of the CDR3 is 14 residues. Germline V gives CDR1 SNHLY, CDR2 FYNNEI. Here the CDR3 DNA reads TGTGCCAGCAGAGTAGCTGCAACTAATGAAAAACTGTTTTTT. It yields the protein CASRVAATNEKLFF.

The genes are TRBV5-4 and TRBJ2-7, with 11 bases matching TRBD1. V trimming: 4 bases; J trimming: 3 bases; junction bases outside the gene matches: 3. The CDR3 consists of 14 residues. Germline values: CDR1 SGHNT, CDR2 YYREEE (reference sequence). The CDR3 bases are TGTGCCAGCAGCCGGGGGACAGGGGGCTACGAGCAGTACTTC. Its translation is CASSRGTGGYEQYF.

This clone was seen a few times. The chain is built from TRBV5-1 and TRBJ1-1; 9 bases are shared with TRBD1. The ends lost 1 base at V and 4 bases at J; junction bases unmatched: 2. The CDR3 consists of 14 residues. The germline gives CDR1 SGHRS, CDR2 YFSETQ. CDR3 sequence (DNA): TGCGCCAGCAGCTTGCAGACAGGGGGCACTGAAGCTTTCTTT. It yields the protein CASSLQTGGTEAFF. The full variable domain, its missing parts supplied by reference TRBV5-1 and TRBJ1-1, is KAGVTQTPRYLIKTRGQQVTLSCSPISGHRSVSWYQQTPGQGLQFLFEYFSETQRNKGNFPGRFSGRQFSNSRSEMNVSTLELGDSALYLCASSLQTGGTEAFFGQGTRLTVV.

V usage is TRBV2 and J usage is TRBJ2-7, with TRBD1 matching 9 bases. Germline CDR1 is SNHLY and CDR2 is FYNNEI. CDR3 length: 14 amino acids. V dropped 6 bases and J dropped 3; count of bases not matched to a gene: 6. In nucleotides, the CDR3 is TGTGCCAGCAGGAAGGGACAGGGCGACTACGAGCAGTACTTC. It translates to CASRKGQGDYEQYF.

This clone has a single count. This chain uses TRBV11-2 with TRBJ2-1, with 9 bases lining up with TRBD2. V dropped 2 bases and J dropped 9; count of bases not matched to a gene: 5. The length of the CDR3 is 14 residues. The V gene's germline CDR1 is SGHAT and CDR2 FQNNGV. DNA of the CDR3: TGTGCCAGCAGCTTAAGCGGGAGGTCTCCTGAGCAGTTCTTC. Translating gives CASSLSGRSPEQFF.

This sequence joins TRBV6-6 and TRBJ2-7; TRBD1 matches at 8 bases. The CDR3 covers 15 residues. Germline assignment: CDR1 MNHNY and CDR2 SVGAGI (reference sequence). The V and J ends lost 6 bases and 1 base, in that order; junction bases with no gene match: 8. CDR3 amino acids: CASRPGQGSSYEQYF. The CDR3 coding sequence is TGTGCCAGCAGACCTGGACAGGGCTCGTCCTACGAGCAGTACTTC.

This chain connects TRBV9 to TRBJ2-7, with 9 positions matching TRBD2. Germline CDR1 reads SGDLS; CDR2 reads YYNGEE. This CDR3 region has 17 residues. Unmatched junction bases numbered 14, after V lost 0 bases and J lost 7 bases. CDR3 residues: CASSVDLAGLTLGEQYF. The CDR3, as DNA: TGTGCCAGCAGCGTAGATCTAGCGGGACTCACACTGGGGGAGCAGTACTTC.

V usage is TRBV7-2 and J usage is TRBJ2-2; possible D gene TRBD1, 6 bases. The CDR3 is 14 residues long. The germline V gene encodes CDR1 SGHTA and CDR2 FQGNSA. Trimming cost V 5 bases and J 3 bases, with 10 bases left between them. As DNA, the CDR3 is TGTGCCAGCAGCCCGGACAGTTACACCGGGGAGCTGTTTTTT. Translation gives CASSPDSYTGELFF.

The chain recombines TRBV19 with TRBJ1-4; D possibly corresponds to TRBD1 (6 bases). V gave up 1 base and J gave up 3 bases, with 15 bases separating them. Germline V CDR1 and CDR2: LNHDA, SQIVND (reference sequence). The CDR3 totals 17 residues. The CDR3 nucleotides are TGTGCCAGTAGTATAGGGACAGCCGCCCGGGCTAATGAAAAACTGTTTTTT. This codes for CASSIGTAARANEKLFF. Supplemented by reference TRBV19 and TRBJ1-4, the full variable domain reads DGGITQSPKYLFRKEGQNVTLSCEQNLNHDAMYWYRQDPGQGLRLIYYSQIVNDFQKGDIAEGYSVSREKKESFPLTVTSAQKNPTAFYLCASSIGTAARANEKLFFGSGTQLSVL.

V usage is TRBV6-5 and J usage is TRBJ1-2, with TRBD1 as a possible D gene (5 bases). The CDR3 sequence is 15 residues long. Trimming removed 7 bases at V and 5 bases at J, with 20 bases between. The germline CDR1 and CDR2 sequences are MNHEY and SVGAGI. CDR3 nucleotides: TGTGCCAGCACAAACTGGGGCAGTTTCGGATATGGCTACACCTTC. Its translation: CASTNWGSFGYGYTF.

A single count supports this clone. Written as DNA, the CDR3 is TGTGCCAGCACCCGTGCGGGGGGCGGGAACACCATATATTTT. This gives the protein CASTRAGGGNTIYF. This chain connects TRBV6-6 to TRBJ1-3; weak D call: TRBD1 (6 bases). The germline gives CDR1 MNHNY, CDR2 SVGAGI (reference sequence). V was pared by 7 bases and J by 7 bases, with 17 bases between. CDR3 length: 14 amino acids.